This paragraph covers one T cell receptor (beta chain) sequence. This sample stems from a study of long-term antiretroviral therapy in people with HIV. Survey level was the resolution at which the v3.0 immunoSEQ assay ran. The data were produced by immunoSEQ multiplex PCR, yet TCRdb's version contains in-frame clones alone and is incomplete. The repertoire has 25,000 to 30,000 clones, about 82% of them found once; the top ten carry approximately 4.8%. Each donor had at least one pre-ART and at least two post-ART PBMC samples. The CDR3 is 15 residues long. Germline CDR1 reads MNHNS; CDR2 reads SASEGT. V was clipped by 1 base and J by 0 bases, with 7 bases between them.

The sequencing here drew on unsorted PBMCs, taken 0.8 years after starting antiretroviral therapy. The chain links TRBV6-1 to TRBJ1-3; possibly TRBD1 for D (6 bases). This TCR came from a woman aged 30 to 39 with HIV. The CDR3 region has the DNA TGTGCCAGCAGTGAAGTAGGGGGCTCTGGAAACACCATATATTTT. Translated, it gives CASSEVGGSGNTIYF.